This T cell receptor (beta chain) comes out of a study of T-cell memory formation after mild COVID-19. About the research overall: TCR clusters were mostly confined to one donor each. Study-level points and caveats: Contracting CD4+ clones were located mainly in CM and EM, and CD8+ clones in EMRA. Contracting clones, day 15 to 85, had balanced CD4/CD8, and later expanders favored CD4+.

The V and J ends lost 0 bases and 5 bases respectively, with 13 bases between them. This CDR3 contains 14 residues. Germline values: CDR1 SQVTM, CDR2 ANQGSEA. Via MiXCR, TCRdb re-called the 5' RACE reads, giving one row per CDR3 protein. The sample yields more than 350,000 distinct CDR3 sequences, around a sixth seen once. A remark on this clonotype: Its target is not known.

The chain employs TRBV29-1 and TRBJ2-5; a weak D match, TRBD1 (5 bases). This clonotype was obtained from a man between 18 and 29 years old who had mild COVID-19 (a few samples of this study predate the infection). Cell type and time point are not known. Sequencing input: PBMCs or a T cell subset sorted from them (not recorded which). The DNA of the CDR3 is TGCAGCGTTGAAGATGGGCAGGGCTCTGAGACCCAGTACTTC. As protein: CSVEDGQGSETQYF.